The rows below give T cell receptor beta chains drawn from one sample of a study of T cell repertoires in cytomegalovirus infection. TCRdb re-called the reads through MiXCR, storing one row per CDR3 protein. The table has about 530,000 distinct CDR3 sequences, 26% seen once; the top ten hold about 13%. Sequencing was done on a sample of PBMCs. Every receptor here comes from a human donor in good health (CMV status not recorded). Some clones in this sample may be carry-over from other donors' samples. Each CDR3 is given with its conserved first and last residue. D genes are given only for firm matches. Rows may omit the clone size; those that give it use once, few, many or a size class.

CDR3nt: TGCGCCAGCAGCCAGGGCTTGTCGCCAGACGAGCAGTACTTC
CDR3aa: CASSQGLSPDEQYF
j_gene: TRBJ2-7
d_gene: .
v_gene: TRBV4-3
abundance: .

CDR3nt: TGCGCCAGCAGCCGGGGCTCCGGGACTAGCGATTACAATGAGCAGTTCTTC
CDR3aa: CASSRGSGTSDYNEQFF
j_gene: TRBJ2-1
d_gene: TRBD2
v_gene: TRBV4-1
abundance: .

CDR3nt: TGTGCCAGCAGCACCAACAGGGCCAGCGGGAGCTCTGGGGCCAACGTCCTGACTTTC
CDR3aa: CASSTNRASGSSGANVLTF
j_gene: TRBJ2-6
d_gene: TRBD2
v_gene: TRBV7-9
abundance: many

CDR3nt: TGTGCCAGCAGTTACGTAGGGGCGGGCACAGATACGCAGTATTTT
CDR3aa: CASSYVGAGTDTQYF
j_gene: TRBJ2-3
d_gene: .
v_gene: TRBV6-5
abundance: few

CDR3nt: TGTGCCAGCAGTTTCATTTCCCCCTCCTCTGGGGCCAACGTCCTGACTTTC
CDR3aa: CASSFISPSSGANVLTF
j_gene: TRBJ2-6
d_gene: .
v_gene: TRBV28
abundance: .

CDR3nt: TGTGCCACCAGCAGGGGCTTGAGGGGTACCGGGGAGCTGTTTTTT
CDR3aa: CATSRGLRGTGELFF
j_gene: TRBJ2-2
d_gene: .
v_gene: TRBV15
abundance: .

CDR3nt: TGTGCCATCAGTGATCTTGGGAGGGTGTTCTTC
CDR3aa: CAISDLGRVFF
j_gene: TRBJ2-1
d_gene: TRBD2
v_gene: TRBV10-3
abundance: many

CDR3nt: TGCGCCAGCAGCCAAGAATCGTATCGCACCGGGGAGCTGTTTTTT
CDR3aa: CASSQESYRTGELFF
j_gene: TRBJ2-2
d_gene: .
v_gene: TRBV4-3
abundance: .

CDR3nt: TGTGCCAGCAGCCGTACTAGCGGGAGGGCCTACAATGAGCAGTTCTTC
CDR3aa: CASSRTSGRAYNEQFF
j_gene: TRBJ2-1
d_gene: TRBD2
v_gene: TRBV7-3
abundance: .

CDR3nt: TGTGCCAGCAGCCCCCGGGTAGGGGCTATAGATGAAAAACTGTTTTTT
CDR3aa: CASSPRVGAIDEKLFF
j_gene: TRBJ1-4
d_gene: .
v_gene: TRBV11-2
abundance: .

CDR3nt: TGTGCCAGCAGCACCCTCGGGGGAGAGTACAATGAGCAGTTCTTC
CDR3aa: CASSTLGGEYNEQFF
j_gene: TRBJ2-1
d_gene: .
v_gene: TRBV5-6
abundance: .

CDR3nt: TGTGCCAGCAGTTACGGCCCGGGGGGGAGTGAGACCCAGTACTTC
CDR3aa: CASSYGPGGSETQYF
j_gene: TRBJ2-5
d_gene: TRBD2
v_gene: TRBV6-8
abundance: .

CDR3nt: TGTGCCAGCAGTTTATTTATGGGGAGGGGCACTGAAGCTTTCTTT
CDR3aa: CASSLFMGRGTEAFF
j_gene: TRBJ1-1
d_gene: .
v_gene: TRBV27
abundance: .

CDR3nt: TGTGCCAGCAGCTTGCCGGGGGTCTATGGCTACACCTTC
CDR3aa: CASSLPGVYGYTF
j_gene: TRBJ1-2
d_gene: .
v_gene: TRBV5-6
abundance: once

CDR3nt: TGTGCCAGCAGCTGGGACTTGAACACTGAAGCTTTCTTT
CDR3aa: CASSWDLNTEAFF
j_gene: TRBJ1-1
d_gene: .
v_gene: TRBV5-6
abundance: many

CDR3nt: TGTGCCAGCAAGGGAGGGGGCCAGCCCCAGCATTTT
CDR3aa: CASKGGGQPQHF
j_gene: TRBJ1-5
d_gene: TRBD1
v_gene: TRBV6-2/TRBV6-3
abundance: .

CDR3nt: TGTGCCAGCAGTACCGGGGCCTACGAAGCTTTCTTT
CDR3aa: CASSTGAYEAFF
j_gene: TRBJ1-1
d_gene: .
v_gene: TRBV6-2/TRBV6-3
abundance: .

CDR3nt: TGTGCCAGCAAGGAAGCCTACAATGAGCAGTTCTTC
CDR3aa: CASKEAYNEQFF
j_gene: TRBJ2-1
d_gene: .
v_gene: TRBV6-2/TRBV6-3
abundance: .

CDR3nt: TGTGCCAGCAGTTTAAGAGGGTCAACGGGAAACGTCCTGACTTTC
CDR3aa: CASSLRGSTGNVLTF
j_gene: TRBJ2-6
d_gene: .
v_gene: TRBV12-3/TRBV12-4
abundance: .

CDR3nt: TGTGCCAGTAGTATTGACAGGGCCTATGAGCAGTTCTTC
CDR3aa: CASSIDRAYEQFF
j_gene: TRBJ2-1
d_gene: TRBD1
v_gene: TRBV19
abundance: .

CDR3nt: TGTGCCAGCAGTGAGGGGGGACCTAACTCTGGGGCCAACGTCCTGACTTTC
CDR3aa: CASSEGGPNSGANVLTF
j_gene: TRBJ2-6
d_gene: .
v_gene: TRBV2
abundance: .

CDR3nt: TGTGCCAGCAGCCCTGGACAGGGAAGGGCAGATACGCAGTATTTT
CDR3aa: CASSPGQGRADTQYF
j_gene: TRBJ2-3
d_gene: TRBD1
v_gene: TRBV7-2
abundance: many

CDR3nt: TGTGCCAGCAGTTTGGGCAGCGCCCTGGGAGCCCAGCATTTT
CDR3aa: CASSLGSALGAQHF
j_gene: TRBJ1-5
d_gene: .
v_gene: TRBV12-3/TRBV12-4
abundance: .

CDR3nt: TGTGCCAGTAGCCCACGGAGGGCTTCTAGCTACGAGCAGTACTTC
CDR3aa: CASSPRRASSYEQYF
j_gene: TRBJ2-7
d_gene: .
v_gene: TRBV19
abundance: .

CDR3nt: TGTGCCACCAGTGATTACACTAGCGGGAACAATGAGCAGTTCTTC
CDR3aa: CATSDYTSGNNEQFF
j_gene: TRBJ2-1
d_gene: TRBD2
v_gene: TRBV24-1
abundance: once

CDR3nt: TGTGCCAGCAGCTTCGACGGGTACACCGGGGAGCTGTTTTTT
CDR3aa: CASSFDGYTGELFF
j_gene: TRBJ2-2
d_gene: .
v_gene: TRBV13
abundance: few

CDR3nt: TGCAGTGCCACAACAGAGACCCAGTACTTC
CDR3aa: CSATTETQYF
j_gene: TRBJ2-5
d_gene: .
v_gene: TRBV20-1
abundance: .

CDR3nt: TGTGCCAGCGGGCATTCAGATTACAATGAGCAGTTCTTC
CDR3aa: CASGHSDYNEQFF
j_gene: TRBJ2-1
d_gene: .
v_gene: TRBV27
abundance: .

CDR3nt: TGTGCCAGCAGTCAGGGGGCATTGTTCAATGAGCAGTTCTTC
CDR3aa: CASSQGALFNEQFF
j_gene: TRBJ2-1
d_gene: TRBD1
v_gene: TRBV6-1
abundance: .

CDR3nt: TGTGCCAGCAGCCCCGCCAGTTTAGGATATGGCTACACCTTC
CDR3aa: CASSPASLGYGYTF
j_gene: TRBJ1-2
d_gene: .
v_gene: TRBV7-2
abundance: .

CDR3nt: TGTGCCAGCAGTACTAGACAGGGTACCAGCAATCAGCCCCAGCATTTT
CDR3aa: CASSTRQGTSNQPQHF
j_gene: TRBJ1-5
d_gene: TRBD1
v_gene: TRBV7-8
abundance: many

CDR3nt: TGCGCCAGCAGCCAAGAGGGAGACAGGGCAGATACGCAGTATTTT
CDR3aa: CASSQEGDRADTQYF
j_gene: TRBJ2-3
d_gene: TRBD1
v_gene: TRBV4-1
abundance: .

CDR3nt: TGTGCCAGCAGCTCAATACAGGGGATTGGAGACGAGCAGTACTTC
CDR3aa: CASSSIQGIGDEQYF
j_gene: TRBJ2-7
d_gene: TRBD1
v_gene: TRBV7-6
abundance: few

CDR3nt: TGTGCCACCAGTGATTCTACCGGGACCCAAAGGCATGGCTACACCTTC
CDR3aa: CATSDSTGTQRHGYTF
j_gene: TRBJ1-2
d_gene: .
v_gene: TRBV24-1
abundance: .

CDR3nt: TGTGCCAGCAGCTGGACAGCCCCTAATGAAAAACTGTTTTTT
CDR3aa: CASSWTAPNEKLFF
j_gene: TRBJ1-4
d_gene: .
v_gene: TRBV7-2
abundance: many

CDR3nt: TGTGCCAGCAGCTTAGAGGGGTCGCGCAGGCGATTATATGGCTACACCTTC
CDR3aa: CASSLEGSRRRLYGYTF
j_gene: TRBJ1-2
d_gene: .
v_gene: TRBV5-6
abundance: once

CDR3nt: TGTGCCACCAACAAGGAGAACACTGAAGCTTTCTTT
CDR3aa: CATNKENTEAFF
j_gene: TRBJ1-1
d_gene: .
v_gene: TRBV7-9
abundance: few

CDR3nt: TGTGCCATCAGTCCAGGACAGGGCCATTACGAGCAGTACTTC
CDR3aa: CAISPGQGHYEQYF
j_gene: TRBJ2-7
d_gene: TRBD1
v_gene: TRBV10-3
abundance: .

CDR3nt: TGCAGTGCTCGAATACCCCCAAATGAAGCTTTCTTT
CDR3aa: CSARIPPNEAFF
j_gene: TRBJ1-1
d_gene: .
v_gene: TRBV20-1
abundance: .

CDR3nt: TGCAGTGCTAAACGGGAGTCGGTCACCGGGGAGCTGTTTTTT
CDR3aa: CSAKRESVTGELFF
j_gene: TRBJ2-2
d_gene: .
v_gene: TRBV20-1
abundance: .

CDR3nt: TGTGCCAGCAGCCCCATGTCCGGGATCGGCTCCTACGAGCAGTACTTC
CDR3aa: CASSPMSGIGSYEQYF
j_gene: TRBJ2-7
d_gene: .
v_gene: TRBV3-1
abundance: few

CDR3nt: TGTGCCAGCTCACCAGGACTAGCGGCCACCTACGAGCAGTACTTC
CDR3aa: CASSPGLAATYEQYF
j_gene: TRBJ2-7
d_gene: TRBD2
v_gene: TRBV18
abundance: .

CDR3nt: TGCGCCAGCAGCCAACTGGACCGGGGGAGTGCAGATACGCAGTATTTT
CDR3aa: CASSQLDRGSADTQYF
j_gene: TRBJ2-3
d_gene: .
v_gene: TRBV4-1
abundance: few

CDR3nt: TGTGCCAGCAGCTTAGGGAGACTAGCAGATACGCAGTATTTT
CDR3aa: CASSLGRLADTQYF
j_gene: TRBJ2-3
d_gene: .
v_gene: TRBV13
abundance: .